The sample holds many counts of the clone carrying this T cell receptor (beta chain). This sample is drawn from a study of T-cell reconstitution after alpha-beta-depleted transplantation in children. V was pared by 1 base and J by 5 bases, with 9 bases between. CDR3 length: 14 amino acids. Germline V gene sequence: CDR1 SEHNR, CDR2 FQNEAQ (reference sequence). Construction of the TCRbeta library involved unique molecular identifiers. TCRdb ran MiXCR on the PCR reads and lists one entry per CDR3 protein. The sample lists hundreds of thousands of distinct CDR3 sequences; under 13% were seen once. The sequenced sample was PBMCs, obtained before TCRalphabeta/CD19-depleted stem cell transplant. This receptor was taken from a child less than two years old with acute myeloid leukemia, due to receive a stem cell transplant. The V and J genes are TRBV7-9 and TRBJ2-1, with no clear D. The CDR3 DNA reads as TGTGCCAGCAGCTTAGGGCAGGTGGACAATGAGCAGTTCTTC. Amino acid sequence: CASSLGQVDNEQFF.